These T cell receptor beta chains were read from a single sample in a study of blood T cell repertoires in COVID-19. Libraries were prepared by immunoSEQ multiplex PCR; TCRdb keeps only in-frame clonotypes and omits some of them. The table lists around 65,000 clones, approximately 90% of them singletons, with approximately 1.6% in the top ten. The sample taken for sequencing was peripheral blood. The receptors derive from a human donor in a cohort sampled during active COVID-19. CDR3s include the opening cysteine and the closing phenylalanine or tryptophan. D genes are given only for firm matches. Clone size is given for some rows only: seen once, a few or many times, or a class if the clone is expanded.

size	J	D	V	CDR3	DNA
.	TRBJ2-5	.	TRBV6-5	CASSPHDRIQETQYF	TGTGCCAGCAGTCCCCACGACAGGATCCAAGAGACCCAGTACTTC
.	TRBJ2-1	TRBD1	TRBV10-3	CAISDPGQRFNEQFF	TGTGCCATCAGTGATCCGGGACAGCGTTTTAATGAGCAGTTCTTC
.	TRBJ2-6	TRBD2	TRBV24-1	CATGREGSGANVLTF	TGTGCCACCGGTAGGGAGGGCTCTGGGGCCAACGTCCTGACTTTC
.	TRBJ2-2	.	TRBV7-9	CASSLGTGNTGELFF	TGTGCCAGCAGCTTGGGGACTGGGAACACCGGGGAGCTGTTTTTT
.	TRBJ1-4	.	TRBV12-3/TRBV12-4	CARGTTNEKLFF	TGTGCTAGGGGCACAACTAATGAAAAACTGTTTTTT
.	TRBJ2-7	TRBD2	TRBV27	CASRSGLAVDYEQYF	TGTGCCAGCAGGTCGGGACTAGCGGTTGACTACGAGCAGTACTTC
.	TRBJ2-7	.	TRBV5-4	CASSLVGSGPSYEQYF	TGTGCCAGCAGCTTGGTCGGGAGCGGACCATCCTACGAGCAGTACTTC
.	TRBJ2-5	TRBD1	TRBV18	CASSPGTGSGETQYF	TGTGCCAGCTCACCAGGGACAGGGTCTGGGGAGACCCAGTACTTC
.	TRBJ1-3	TRBD1	TRBV7-8	CASSSRTGHGSGNTIYF	TGTGCCAGCAGCTCAAGGACAGGGCACGGCTCTGGAAACACCATATATTTT
.	TRBJ2-3	TRBD2	TRBV7-2	CASSLGVSGSFADTQYF	TGTGCCAGCAGCTTAGGGGTTAGCGGGAGTTTCGCAGATACGCAGTATTTT
.	TRBJ2-3	TRBD2	TRBV4-1	CASSQAVTSGGRGTDTQYF	TGCGCCAGCAGCCAAGCGGTAACTAGCGGGGGAAGAGGGACAGATACGCAGTATTTT
.	TRBJ2-2	TRBD1	TRBV10-3	CATKETGDTGELFF	TGTGCCACCAAAGAGACAGGGGACACCGGGGAGCTGTTTTTT
.	TRBJ2-7	.	TRBV7-2	CASSLFVRSYEQYF	TGTGCCAGCAGCTTATTCGTTCGTTCCTACGAGCAGTACTTC
.	TRBJ2-1	TRBD2	TRBV29-1	CSVVPSGSASSYNEQFF	TGCAGCGTTGTGCCAAGCGGGAGCGCTAGCTCCTACAATGAGCAGTTCTTC
.	TRBJ2-2	TRBD1	TRBV3-1/TRBV3-2	CASSQVRGTGELFF	TGTGCCAGCAGCCAAGTCAGGGGGACCGGGGAGCTGTTTTTT
.	TRBJ2-1	TRBD2	TRBV11-2	CASTDHSGRADNEQFF	TGTGCCAGCACGGACCATAGCGGGAGGGCTGACAATGAGCAGTTCTTC
.	TRBJ2-1	TRBD1	TRBV6-5	CASSSGGQGYNEQFF	TGTGCCAGCAGTTCAGGGGGCCAGGGATACAATGAGCAGTTCTTC
.	TRBJ1-5	TRBD1	TRBV5-6	CASSSTSGGWYQPQHF	TGTGCCAGCAGCTCAACCTCAGGGGGCTGGTATCAGCCCCAGCATTTT
once	TRBJ2-7	.	TRBV4-3	CASSQDDRGTYEQYF	TGCGCCAGCAGCCAAGATGACCGGGGAACCTACGAGCAGTACTTC
.	TRBJ2-2	.	TRBV19	CASSIAQTGELFF	TGTGCCAGTAGTATAGCGCAGACCGGGGAGCTGTTTTTT
once	TRBJ2-3	TRBD2	TRBV11-2	CASSLDRAAGGLISPHTQYF	TGTGCCAGCAGCTTAGACCGTGCAGCGGGAGGGCTAATTTCCCCTCATACGCAGTATTTT
.	TRBJ2-1	.	TRBV24-1	CATSDPPHNEQFF	TGTGCCACCAGTGACCCTCCCCACAATGAGCAGTTCTTC
.	TRBJ2-7	.	TRBV7-3	CASSRSGHSSYEQYF	TGTGCCAGCAGCCGGTCCGGCCACAGCTCCTACGAGCAGTACTTC
once	TRBJ1-3	TRBD1	TRBV6-5	CASSYRGLENTIYF	TGTGCCAGCAGTTACAGGGGGCTTGAAAACACCATATATTTT
large	TRBJ1-6	.	TRBV27	CASSLDRKDNSPLHF	TGTGCCAGCAGTTTGGACAGAAAAGATAATTCACCCCTCCACTTT
.	TRBJ2-1	TRBD2	TRBV6-2/TRBV6-3	CASSRGHRAKRGAYNEQFF	TGTGCCAGCAGTAGGGGGCACAGGGCAAAGCGGGGGGCCTACAATGAGCAGTTCTTC
.	TRBJ2-1	TRBD2	TRBV18	CASSPPSPAGTKFF	TGTGCCAGCTCACCCCCCTCACCGGCGGGGACTAAGTTCTTC
few	TRBJ2-7	TRBD2	TRBV5-1	CASSPGTSGYEQYF	TGCGCCAGCAGCCCGGGGACTAGCGGCTACGAGCAGTACTTC
.	TRBJ1-5	.	TRBV7-2	CASSLWGGWDQPQHF	TGTGCCAGCAGCTTATGGGGAGGCTGGGATCAGCCCCAGCATTTT
.	TRBJ2-3	.	TRBV2	CASKRATDTQYF	TGTGCCAGCAAGAGGGCGACAGATACGCAGTATTTT
.	TRBJ2-7	.	TRBV4-2	CASSQDKGTYEQYF	TGTGCCAGCAGCCAAGATAAGGGGACTTACGAGCAGTACTTC
.	TRBJ2-7	TRBD2	TRBV5-1	CASKLAVSSYEQYF	TGCGCCAGCAAGCTAGCGGTGAGCTCCTACGAGCAGTACTTC
.	TRBJ2-1	.	TRBV12-5	CASGLVLGRAGNEQFF	TGTGCTAGTGGTTTGGTACTGGGCAGGGCGGGAAATGAGCAGTTCTTC
.	TRBJ1-6	TRBD1	TRBV5-1	CASSLETGDRGSPLHF	TGCGCCAGCAGCCTCGAAACGGGGGACAGGGGTTCACCCCTCCACTTT
.	TRBJ1-5	.	TRBV27	CASRLTSYSEGNQPQHF	TGTGCCAGCAGGCTCACTAGTTACAGTGAAGGCAATCAGCCCCAGCATTTT
.	TRBJ2-7	TRBD1	TRBV4-3	CASSQDKDRGYEQYF	TGCGCCAGCAGCCAAGATAAGGACAGGGGCTACGAGCAGTACTTC
.	TRBJ2-3	.	TRBV5-1	CASSLLVGDADTQYF	TGCGCCAGCAGCTTGTTGGTGGGAGACGCAGATACGCAGTATTTT
.	TRBJ2-4	TRBD1	TRBV24-1	CATSDLNGTGLKNIQYF	TGTGCCACCAGTGATTTGAACGGGACAGGGCTAAAAAACATTCAGTACTTC
.	TRBJ2-1	.	TRBV5-4	CASSPQSRLYNEQFF	TGTGCCAGCAGCCCCCAATCCAGGCTATACAATGAGCAGTTCTTC
.	TRBJ2-7	TRBD1	TRBV7-2	CASSPRTGAIIRGQYF	TGTGCCAGCAGCCCTAGGACAGGGGCTATAATTCGGGGACAGTACTTC
.	TRBJ1-2	.	TRBV28	CASSLPGQFNYGYTF	TGTGCCAGCAGTCTTCCCGGACAGTTCAACTATGGCTACACCTTC
.	TRBJ2-1	TRBD2	TRBV28	CASSWASGRMDNEQFF	TGTGCCAGCAGCTGGGCTAGCGGGAGGATGGACAATGAGCAGTTCTTC
.	TRBJ2-3	.	TRBV11-2	CASSTRLGRQYF	TGTGCCAGCAGCACGAGATTGGGGAGGCAGTATTTT
once	TRBJ2-3	TRBD2	TRBV6-6	CASRVAGGTDTQYF	TGTGCCAGCAGAGTAGCGGGAGGCACAGATACGCAGTATTTT
.	TRBJ2-1	.	TRBV5-4	CASSLAGSTRNEQFF	TGTGCCAGCAGCTTGGCGGGGAGCACCCGCAATGAGCAGTTCTTC
few	TRBJ2-1	.	TRBV11-2	CASSLARSDNEQFF	TGTGCCAGCAGCTTAGCCCGCAGCGACAATGAGCAGTTCTTC
.	TRBJ2-2	TRBD1	TRBV5-5	CASSYIPGQGGTGELFF	TGTGCCAGCAGCTACATACCGGGACAGGGTGGCACCGGGGAGCTGTTTTTT
.	TRBJ1-6	.	TRBV6-5	CAAHSGDSPLHF	TGTGCCGCCCATTCAGGGGATTCACCCCTCCACTTT
.	TRBJ2-5	.	TRBV20-1	CSARGRETQYF	TGCAGTGCTAGGGGGAGAGAGACCCAGTACTTC
.	TRBJ2-3	TRBD2	TRBV28	CASSPGLARHGDTQYF	TGTGCCAGCAGTCCTGGACTAGCGAGACATGGAGATACGCAGTATTTT
.	TRBJ2-7	.	TRBV6-7	CASSYEGRPYEQYF	TGTGCCAGCAGTTACGAGGGTAGACCCTACGAGCAGTACTTC
.	TRBJ2-5	TRBD1	TRBV28	CASRKAGTGEETQYF	TGTGCCAGCAGGAAAGCCGGGACAGGGGAGGAGACCCAGTACTTC
.	TRBJ2-7	TRBD1	TRBV5-4	CASSPDRDDEQYF	TGTGCCAGCAGCCCGGACAGGGACGACGAGCAGTACTTC
once	TRBJ2-5	.	TRBV28	CASIPGLQETQYF	TGTGCCAGCATACCGGGATTACAAGAGACCCAGTACTTC
.	TRBJ1-5	TRBD1	TRBV5-4	CASSLTGDSNQPQHF	TGTGCCAGCAGCTTGACAGGGGATAGCAATCAGCCCCAGCATTTT
.	TRBJ2-3	TRBD2	TRBV10-3	CAISARGLAEEDTQYF	TGTGCCATCAGTGCCCGGGGACTAGCGGAAGAAGATACGCAGTATTTT
.	TRBJ1-5	.	TRBV10-3	CAISVGGPNQPQHF	TGTGCCATCAGTGTCGGGGGGCCCAATCAGCCCCAGCATTTT
.	TRBJ2-2	TRBD2	TRBV9	CASSVRTSKSGELFF	TGTGCCAGCAGCGTGAGGACTAGCAAGAGCGGGGAGCTGTTTTTT
.	TRBJ2-5	.	TRBV24-1	CATSEPGVGETQYF	TGTGCCACCAGTGAACCAGGGGTTGGAGAGACCCAGTACTTC
.	TRBJ2-1	TRBD2	TRBV28	CASSLFWGGNEQFF	TGTGCCAGCAGTTTATTCTGGGGGGGCAATGAGCAGTTCTTC